The 27 T cell receptor beta chains in this list originate from one sample, sequenced in a study of CDR3 diversity in severe acne. Each CDR3 protein gets one entry after TCRdb re-called the PCR reads with MiXCR. The sample lists more than 85,000 distinct CDR3 sequences, 51% occurring once. Source material: blood. The receptors stem from a male donor with acne.

This rearrangement joins TRBV13 to TRBJ2-1; TRBD2 agrees at 14 bases. The length of the CDR3 is 22 residues. CDR1 and CDR2 (germline): PRHDT, FYEKMQ (reference sequence). V trimming: 0 bases; J trimming: 4 bases; junction bases outside the gene matches: 17. CDR3 amino acids: CASSLGSMWGLAGEGNYNEQFF. CDR3 bases: TGTGCCAGCAGCTTAGGGTCTATGTGGGGACTAGCGGGAGAGGGGAATTACAATGAGCAGTTCTTC.

V and J are TRBV24-1 and TRBJ2-3, with TRBD1 identical over 8 bases. This CDR3 contains 15 residues. The germline V gene has CDR1 KGHDR and CDR2 SFDVKD. V lost 4 bases to trimming and J lost 3 bases; unmatched junction nucleotides: 5. Here the CDR3 reads CATSDNRGSTDTQYF. In DNA form, the CDR3 reads TGTGCCACCAGTGACAACAGGGGGTCGACAGATACGCAGTATTTT.

Many counts were recorded for this clonotype. This chain uses TRBV11-2 with TRBJ2-5; D is possibly TRBD1 (6 bases). Germline V gene data show CDR1 as SGHAT and CDR2 as FQNNGV. The CDR3 is 14 amino acids. V was clipped by 4 bases and J by 5 bases, with 14 bases between them. CDR3: CASSSVRGSETQYF. For the CDR3, the DNA is TGTGCCAGCAGCTCCGTCAGGGGTAGTGAGACCCAGTACTTC.

This clonotype was counted at least ten times. This rearrangement joins TRBV6-2 or TRBV6-3 to TRBJ2-7, with 10 bases identical to TRBD2. Germline V gene lookup returns CDR1 MNHEY and CDR2 SVGEGT. The CDR3 runs to 16 residues. J lost 5 bases, V lost 2 bases, and 9 bases had no gene match. CDR3 region: CASSYTSGRVFDEQYF. CDR3 DNA: TGTGCCAGCAGTTACACAAGCGGGAGGGTTTTTGACGAGCAGTACTTC.

In this sample, this clonotype turned up many times. The genes are TRBV24-1 and TRBJ1-1, with D hard to call. The germline CDR1 and CDR2 sequences are KGHDR and SFDVKD. V gave up 8 bases and J gave up 5 bases, with 14 bases separating them. The CDR3 consists of 13 residues. The CDR3 protein is CATTNHPRTEAFF. CDR3 nucleotide sequence: TGTGCCACCACCAACCATCCTCGGACTGAAGCTTTCTTT.

This clonotype has just a few counts. The chain is built from TRBV6-5 and TRBJ2-7; 7 bases are a match to TRBD1. With V trimmed by 6 bases and J by 5 bases, 10 bases remained unmatched. Germline assignment: CDR1 MNHEY and CDR2 SVGAGI. CDR3 length: 14 residues. The CDR3 bases are TGTGCCAGCAGCGACAGGGAGTTCCTCCACGAGCAGTACTTC. Translating it yields CASSDREFLHEQYF.

Points on this clonotype: One base away lies a much larger clone, so this may be a sequencing read error. CDR3 sequence (DNA): TGTGCCGCCAGTTCCGCTCCGGGACAGGGTAGTCAGCCCCAGCATTTT. Protein sequence: CAASSAPGQGSQPQHF. This chain joins TRBV24-1 and TRBJ1-5, with 9 bases matching TRBD1. This CDR3 contains 16 residues. Germline CDR1 is KGHDR and CDR2 is SFDVKD.

V and J are TRBV11-2 and TRBJ2-7; 8 positions agree with TRBD1. The germline V gene has CDR1 SGHAT and CDR2 FQNNGV. The junction had 3 bases not matched to a gene; V was cut back by 11 bases and J by 0 bases. This CDR3 comprises 12 residues. CDR3 DNA sequence: TGTGCCGTGGGGACAGGCTCCTACGAGCAGTACTTC. It yields the protein CAVGTGSYEQYF.

This clonotype was detected ten times or more. V usage is TRBV2 and J usage is TRBJ2-3; D is unresolved. This CDR3 is 12 amino acids long. V dropped 6 bases and J dropped 4 bases, with 8 bases sitting between them. Germline V gene data show CDR1 as SNHLY and CDR2 as FYNNEI. The CDR3 region has the DNA TGTGCCAGCAGACCGTCGCCAGATACGCAGTATTTT. It codes for CASRPSPDTQYF.

This clonotype was observed once. The chain employs TRBV6-6 and TRBJ2-7, with 8 positions matching TRBD1. V trimming: 2 bases; J trimming: 4 bases; junction bases outside the gene matches: 7. Germline values: CDR1 MNHNY, CDR2 SVGAGI (reference sequence). The CDR3 runs to 15 residues. The CDR3 spells CASSYPDRGSYEQYF. The CDR3 DNA reads as TGTGCCAGCAGTTACCCCGACAGGGGCTCGTACGAGCAGTACTTC.

This clonotype occurred many times. The chain combines TRBV5-1 with TRBJ2-6, with 7 nucleotides matching TRBD1. The trim removed 4 bases at V and 1 base at J, leaving 11 bases unmatched. The germline CDR1 and CDR2 sequences are SGHRS and YFSETQ. This CDR3 region has 18 residues. The CDR3 sequence is CASSKTGTTVSGANVLTF. CDR3 DNA sequence: TGCGCCAGCAGCAAGACAGGGACCACAGTATCTGGGGCCAACGTCCTGACTTTC.

Regarding this clonotype: This may come from a read error, since a much larger clone is one base off. This chain's CDR3 is CASSLGSEPQHF. In DNA form, the CDR3 reads TGTGCCAGCAGCTTAGGGTCGGAGCCCCAGCATTTT. The V and J genes are TRBV7-2 and TRBJ1-5; no definite D call. This CDR3 contains 12 residues. Trimming left V 1 base short and J 8 bases short, with 6 bases between. CDR1 and CDR2 (germline): SGHTA, FQGNSA. Supplemented by reference TRBV7-2 and TRBJ1-5, the full variable domain reads GAGVSQSPSNKVTEKGKDVELRCDPISGHTALYWYRQSLGQGLEFLIYFQGNSAPDKSGLPSDRFSAERTGGSVSTLTIQRTQQEDSAVYLCASSLGSEPQHFGDGTRLSIL.

This clonotype appeared a few times. Here the CDR3 reads CASSQTVQGARPRGTQYF. The CDR3 DNA is TGCGCCAGCAGCCAGACCGTACAGGGGGCCCGCCCGAGGGGGACCCAGTACTTC. V is TRBV4-1 and J is TRBJ2-5, with TRBD1 identical over 9 bases. Per germline, CDR1 MGHRA and CDR2 YSYEKL. The trim removed 3 bases at V and 7 bases at J, leaving 18 bases unmatched. The CDR3 spans 18 residues.

This clonotype has ten or more counts. The chain combines TRBV4-1 with TRBJ2-1; 7 bases are a match to TRBD1. CDR1 and CDR2 from the germline V gene are MGHRA and YSYEKL. V was pared by 1 base and J by 7 bases, with 10 bases of the junction left unmatched. This CDR3 has 16 amino acids. The CDR3: CASSQVSRGGTNEQFF. Written as DNA, the CDR3 is TGCGCCAGCAGCCAAGTGAGTAGAGGGGGCACGAATGAGCAGTTCTTC.

The gene calls are TRBV10-3 and TRBJ2-6, with D uncertain. CDR1 is ENHRY and CDR2 is SYGVKD in the germline V gene. The ends were cut back, 7 bases at V and 2 bases at J, with 9 bases in the middle. This CDR3 has 14 residues. The CDR3 loop reads CAITHEAGANVLTF. In DNA form, the CDR3 reads TGTGCCATCACCCACGAGGCTGGGGCCAACGTCCTGACTTTC.

This chain uses TRBV28 with TRBJ2-7; D possibly corresponds to TRBD2 (6 bases). Trimming left V 5 bases short and J 4 bases short, with 9 bases between. Germline loops: CDR1 MDHEN, CDR2 SYDVKM. The CDR3 contains 12 residues. The CDR3, as DNA: TGTGCCAGCAGTCGGGACTTTTACGAGCAGTACTTC. Translating it yields CASSRDFYEQYF.

The sample holds many counts of this clonotype. This chain joins TRBV14 and TRBJ1-3; unclear D gene. Germline V CDR1 and CDR2: SGHDN, FVKESK. This CDR3 has 15 amino acids. V was trimmed by 2 bases and J by 0 bases, leaving 8 bases between them. The CDR3 sequence: CASSQLVNSGNTIYF. For the CDR3, the DNA is TGTGCCAGCAGCCAATTGGTGAACTCTGGAAACACCATATATTTT. Using reference TRBV14 and TRBJ1-3 for the parts outside the CDR3, the full variable domain is EAGVTQFPSHSVIEKGQTVTLRCDPISGHDNLYWYRRVMGKEIKFLLHFVKESKQDESGMPNNRFLAERTGGTYSTLKVQPAELEDSGVYFCASSQLVNSGNTIYFGEGSWLTVV.

This clonotype was picked up one time. The genes are TRBV24-1 and TRBJ2-3; TRBD1 is a possible D gene (5 bases). The CDR3 is made up of 14 amino acids. Germline V gene sequence: CDR1 KGHDR, CDR2 SFDVKD. V lost 9 bases, J lost 2 bases, and 14 bases lay in between. The CDR3 loop is CATAPRQNTDTQYF. In DNA form, the CDR3 reads TGTGCCACCGCCCCGAGACAGAACACAGATACGCAGTATTTT.

The chain carries TRBV28 and TRBJ2-3; D ambiguous. Germline CDR1 and CDR2: MDHEN and SYDVKM. The CDR3 runs 14 residues. V lost 2 bases and J 10 bases, leaving 16 bases between the germline ends. The CDR3 DNA reads TGTGCCAGCAGTTTAACCCCCCTTCTCCACCCGCAGTATTTT. Its translation: CASSLTPLLHPQYF.

The chain joins TRBV14 to TRBJ2-1, with D perhaps matching TRBD1 (5 bases). Germline CDR1 SGHDN, CDR2 FVKESK. V lost 4 bases to trimming and J lost 4 bases, with 14 bases between them. This CDR3 comprises 15 residues. CDR3: CASSRLGATYNEQFF. CDR3 in DNA: TGTGCCAGCAGCCGCCTTGGGGCGACATACAATGAGCAGTTCTTC. The whole variable domain, filled in from reference TRBV14 and TRBJ2-1, reads EAGVTQFPSHSVIEKGQTVTLRCDPISGHDNLYWYRRVMGKEIKFLLHFVKESKQDESGMPNNRFLAERTGGTYSTLKVQPAELEDSGVYFCASSRLGATYNEQFFGPGTRLTVL.

There are a few counts of this clonotype. The chain recombines TRBV4-2 with TRBJ1-1; D is possibly TRBD1 (6 bases). This CDR3 spans 12 amino acids. Trimming took 1 base from V and 10 from J, leaving 10 bases between them. Germline V gene sequence: CDR1 LGHNA, CDR2 YNFKEQ. CDR3 DNA sequence: TGTGCCAGCAGCCAAGGGATCAGGGGAGCTTTCTTT. Protein product: CASSQGIRGAFF.

This clonotype was counted at least ten times. The chain links TRBV7-6 to TRBJ1-6; D is ambiguous. The CDR3 length is 15 residues. CDR1 is SGHVS and CDR2 is FNYEAQ in the germline V gene. V was cut by 1 base and J by 7 bases, with 11 bases left in between. The CDR3 nucleotides are TGTGCCAGCAGCTTAGAGGGTGCGAGGAATTCACCCCTCCACTTT. Encoded protein: CASSLEGARNSPLHF.

This clonotype is classed as medium-sized. This chain connects TRBV20-1 to TRBJ2-1; D is unclear. The V end lost 0 bases, the J end lost 8 bases, and 14 bases lay between the germline ends. The CDR3 loop spans 14 amino acids. CDR1 DFQATT and CDR2 SNEGSKA come from the germline V gene (reference sequence). Here the CDR3 reads CSAREPIYFYEQFF. The CDR3, as DNA: TGCAGTGCTAGAGAACCGATTTATTTCTATGAGCAGTTCTTC.

The chain has TRBV5-6 and TRBJ1-1, with D possibly being TRBD1 (5 bases). Germline CDR1 and CDR2: SGHDT and YYEEEE. The germline V and J ends were trimmed by 9 bases and 5 bases, with 20 bases remaining between them. The CDR3 is 14 amino acids. This CDR3 is CATDRDGQRTEAFF. CDR3 DNA: TGTGCCACGGACCGGGACGGGCAGAGGACTGAAGCTTTCTTT.

The chain combines TRBV10-3 with TRBJ2-7, with 7 bases lining up with TRBD1. V was clipped by 10 bases and J by 1 base; unmatched bases: 7. The CDR3 totals 13 residues. From germline, CDR1 is ENHRY and CDR2 SYGVKD. CDR3 DNA sequence: TGTGCCACCATACAGGGACAGTCCTACGAGCAGTACTTC. Its translation is CATIQGQSYEQYF.

The chain has TRBV10-2 and TRBJ2-5; weak D call: TRBD2 (6 bases). Trimming cost V 3 bases and J 2 bases, with 16 bases left between them. This CDR3 comprises 16 residues. Germline V gives CDR1 WSHSY, CDR2 SAAADI. CDR3 sequence: CASSDALALDQETQYF. The CDR3 DNA reads as TGCGCCAGCAGTGATGCTCTAGCGTTAGATCAAGAGACCCAGTACTTC.

The genes are TRBV15 and TRBJ1-1; 7 bases map to TRBD1. The CDR3 runs to 14 residues. Unmatched junction bases numbered 8, after V lost 5 bases and J lost 5 bases. The V gene's germline CDR1 is LNHNV and CDR2 YYDKDF (reference sequence). CDR3 in amino acids: CATSYTGVGTEAFF. The CDR3 nucleotides read TGTGCCACCAGCTACACAGGGGTAGGAACTGAAGCTTTCTTT.